This T cell receptor (beta chain) was captured by sequencing in a study of shared clonotypes between healthy human individuals. Study details: Three plates each covered CD4 naive and memory; CD8 naive two, CD8 memory one.

Measured with immunoSEQ multiplex PCR; TCRdb has only the in-frame clones, and not every one. The profile covers 2,500,000 or so clones, with approximately 94% appearing a single time and around 0.14% taken by the ten largest. The study's findings and limits: Shared across a few donors were roughly 5% of the naive CD4 clonotypes.

About this clone: The target antigen is unknown. The sample holds other DNA sequences that translate to the same CDR3.

This CDR3 spans 14 amino acids. The V gene's germline CDR1 is GTSNPN and CDR2 SVGIG (reference sequence). V was clipped by 0 bases and J by 1 base, with 9 bases between them. The receptor comes from a man younger than 35 in good health. The chain uses TRBV30 and TRBJ1-1, with D unresolved. Sequencing was carried out using naive CD4+ T cells sorted from blood. The sample's subset: CD45RA+ positively selected. Here the CDR3 DNA reads TGTGCCTGGAGTGTTGGGCAGGCGAACACTGAAGCTTTCTTT. Its protein is CAWSVGQANTEAFF.